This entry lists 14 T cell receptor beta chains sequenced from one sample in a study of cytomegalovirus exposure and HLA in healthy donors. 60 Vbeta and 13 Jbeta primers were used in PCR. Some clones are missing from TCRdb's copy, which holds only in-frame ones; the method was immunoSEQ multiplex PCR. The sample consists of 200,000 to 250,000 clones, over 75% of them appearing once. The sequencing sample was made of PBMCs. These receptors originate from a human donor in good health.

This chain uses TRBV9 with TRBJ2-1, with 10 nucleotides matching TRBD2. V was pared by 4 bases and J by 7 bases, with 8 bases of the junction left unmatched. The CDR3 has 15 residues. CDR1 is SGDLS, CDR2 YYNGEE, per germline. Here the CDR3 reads CASSTSGRARNEQFF. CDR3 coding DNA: TGTGCCAGCAGCACCAGCGGGAGGGCCCGGAATGAGCAGTTCTTC.

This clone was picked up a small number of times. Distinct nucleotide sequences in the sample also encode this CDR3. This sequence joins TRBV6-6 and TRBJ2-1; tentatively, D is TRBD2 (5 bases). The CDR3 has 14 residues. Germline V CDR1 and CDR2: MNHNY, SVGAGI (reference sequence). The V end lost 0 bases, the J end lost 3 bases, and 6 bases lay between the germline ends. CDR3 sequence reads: CASSYSRVYNEQFF. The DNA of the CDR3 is TGTGCCAGCAGTTACTCGAGGGTCTACAATGAGCAGTTCTTC.

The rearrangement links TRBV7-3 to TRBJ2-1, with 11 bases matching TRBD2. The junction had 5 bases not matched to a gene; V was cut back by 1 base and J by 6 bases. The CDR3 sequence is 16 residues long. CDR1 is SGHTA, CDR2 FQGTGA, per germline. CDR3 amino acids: CASSLSGTSGSNEQFF. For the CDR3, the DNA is TGTGCCAGCAGCTTAAGTGGAACTAGCGGGAGCAATGAGCAGTTCTTC.

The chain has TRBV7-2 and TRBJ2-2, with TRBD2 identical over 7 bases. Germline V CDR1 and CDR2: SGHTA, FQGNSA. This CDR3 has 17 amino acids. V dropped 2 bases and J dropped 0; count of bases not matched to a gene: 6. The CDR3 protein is CASSLRPSGTNTGELFF. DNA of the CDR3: TGTGCCAGCAGCTTACGTCCTAGCGGTACGAACACCGGGGAGCTGTTTTTT.

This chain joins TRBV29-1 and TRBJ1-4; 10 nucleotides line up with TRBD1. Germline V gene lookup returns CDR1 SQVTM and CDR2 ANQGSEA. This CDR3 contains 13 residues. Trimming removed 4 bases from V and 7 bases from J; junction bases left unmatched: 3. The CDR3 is CSVVDRGLEKLFF. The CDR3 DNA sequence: TGCAGCGTTGTTGACAGGGGGCTTGAAAAACTGTTTTTT.

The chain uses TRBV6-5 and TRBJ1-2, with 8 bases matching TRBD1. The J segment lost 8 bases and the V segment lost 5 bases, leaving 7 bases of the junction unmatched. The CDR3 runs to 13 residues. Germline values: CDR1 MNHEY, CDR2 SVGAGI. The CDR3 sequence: CASSPGTGGGYTF. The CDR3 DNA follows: TGTGCCAGCAGTCCCGGGACAGGAGGGGGCTACACCTTC.

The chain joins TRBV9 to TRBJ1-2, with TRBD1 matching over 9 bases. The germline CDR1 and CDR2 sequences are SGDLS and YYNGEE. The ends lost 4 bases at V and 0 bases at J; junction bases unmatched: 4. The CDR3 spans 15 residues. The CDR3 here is CASSPGQGSNYGYTF. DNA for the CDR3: TGTGCCAGCAGCCCAGGACAGGGGTCTAACTATGGCTACACCTTC.

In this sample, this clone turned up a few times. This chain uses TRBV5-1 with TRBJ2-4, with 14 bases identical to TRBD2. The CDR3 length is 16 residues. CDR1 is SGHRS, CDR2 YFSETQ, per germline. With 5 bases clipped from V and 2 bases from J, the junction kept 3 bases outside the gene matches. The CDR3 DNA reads TGCGCCAGCAGGACTAGCGGGAGGGGATCCAAAAACATTCAGTACTTC. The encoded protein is CASRTSGRGSKNIQYF.

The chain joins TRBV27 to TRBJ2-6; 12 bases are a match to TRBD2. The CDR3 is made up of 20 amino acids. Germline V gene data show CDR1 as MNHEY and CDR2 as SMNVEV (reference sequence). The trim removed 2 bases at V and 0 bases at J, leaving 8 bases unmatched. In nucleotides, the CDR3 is TGTGCCAGCAGTTTAGTGAGGGCTAGCGGGAGGGCCTCTGGGGCCAACGTCCTGACTTTC. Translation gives CASSLVRASGRASGANVLTF.

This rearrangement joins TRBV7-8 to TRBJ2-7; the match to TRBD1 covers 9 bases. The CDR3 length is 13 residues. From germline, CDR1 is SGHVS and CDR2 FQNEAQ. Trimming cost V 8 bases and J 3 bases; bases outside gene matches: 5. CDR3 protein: CASCRDRDYEQYF. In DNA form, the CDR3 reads TGTGCCAGCTGTCGGGACAGGGACTACGAGCAGTACTTC.

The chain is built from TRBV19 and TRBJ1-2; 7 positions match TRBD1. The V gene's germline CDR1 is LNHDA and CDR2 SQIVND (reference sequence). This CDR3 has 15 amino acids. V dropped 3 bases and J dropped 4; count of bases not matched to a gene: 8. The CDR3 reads CASSIDKDRIYGYTF. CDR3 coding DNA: TGTGCCAGTAGTATCGATAAGGACAGGATCTATGGCTACACCTTC.

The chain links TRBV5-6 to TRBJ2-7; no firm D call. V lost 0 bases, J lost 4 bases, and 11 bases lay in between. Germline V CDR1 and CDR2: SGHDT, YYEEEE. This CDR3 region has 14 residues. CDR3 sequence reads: CASSLGQVIYEQYF. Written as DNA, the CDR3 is TGTGCCAGCAGCTTGGGTCAGGTGATTTACGAGCAGTACTTC.

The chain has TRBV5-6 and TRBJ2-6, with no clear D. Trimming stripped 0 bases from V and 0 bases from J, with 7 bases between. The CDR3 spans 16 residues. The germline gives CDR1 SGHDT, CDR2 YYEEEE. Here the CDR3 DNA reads TGTGCCAGCAGCTTGGGTTGGGCCTCTGGGGCCAACGTCCTGACTTTC. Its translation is CASSLGWASGANVLTF.

CDR3 nucleotide sequence: TGTGCCAGTAGTAGACAGGGCCCAGTAGGGCAGCCCCAGCATTTT. Its protein is CASSRQGPVGQPQHF. The gene calls are TRBV19 and TRBJ1-5; TRBD1 agrees at 7 bases. The junction had 10 bases not matched to a gene; V was cut back by 4 bases and J by 7 bases. The germline CDR1 and CDR2 sequences are LNHDA and SQIVND (reference sequence). The CDR3 length is 15 residues.